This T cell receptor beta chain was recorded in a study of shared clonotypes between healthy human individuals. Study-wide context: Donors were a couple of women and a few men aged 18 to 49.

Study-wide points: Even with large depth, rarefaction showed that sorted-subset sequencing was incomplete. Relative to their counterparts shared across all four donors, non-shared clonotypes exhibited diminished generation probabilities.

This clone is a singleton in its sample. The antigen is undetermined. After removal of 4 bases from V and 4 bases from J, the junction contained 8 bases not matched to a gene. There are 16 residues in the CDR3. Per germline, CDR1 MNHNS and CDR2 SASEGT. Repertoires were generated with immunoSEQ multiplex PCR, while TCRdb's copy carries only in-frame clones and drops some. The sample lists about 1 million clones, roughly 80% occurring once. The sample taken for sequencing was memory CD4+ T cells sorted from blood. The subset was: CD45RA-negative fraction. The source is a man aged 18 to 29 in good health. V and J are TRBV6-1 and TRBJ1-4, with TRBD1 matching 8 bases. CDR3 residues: CASSVRPGQVNEKLFF. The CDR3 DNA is TGTGCCAGCAGTGTTAGACCGGGACAGGTTAATGAAAAACTGTTTTTT.